Following are 26 T cell receptor beta chains from one sample sequenced in a study of post-analysis software for immune sequencing data. Unique molecular identifiers tagged the TCR beta cDNA libraries. MiXCR, applied by TCRdb to the PCR reads, yields one record per CDR3 protein. The table shows 820,000 or so distinct CDR3 sequences, with approximately 57% occurring only once. General study results and limits: Four or five TRBV segments were more frequent in patients than controls; TRBV5-6, TRBV5-1 and TRBV20-1 belonged to this group.

Antigens for these TCRs are unknown. The sequenced sample was blood. The receptors come from a girl aged 5-17 years with multiple sclerosis.

The gene calls are TRBV6-5 and TRBJ1-1; D gene ambiguous. Germline CDR1 reads MNHEY; CDR2 reads SVGAGI. V was clipped by 2 bases and J by 6 bases, with 4 bases between them. This CDR3 region has 11 residues. The CDR3 nucleotides read TGTGCCAGCAGTTACGCCGCTGAAGCTTTCTTT. Its protein product is CASSYAAEAFF.

This CDR3 reads CASSFVGQLNTEAFF. As DNA, the CDR3 is TGTGCCAGCAGTTTTGTGGGACAGCTGAACACTGAAGCTTTCTTT. The J gene is TRBJ1-1, the V gene TRBV12-3 or TRBV12-4; 7 nucleotides align to TRBD1. The CDR3 runs to 15 residues. With V trimmed by 3 bases and J by 0 bases, 4 bases remained unmatched.

There are a few counts of this clonotype. The V and J genes are TRBV10-2 and TRBJ2-2; D unresolved. The CDR3 spans 15 residues. The germline V gene encodes CDR1 WSHSY and CDR2 SAAADI. Trimming stripped 8 bases from V and 2 bases from J, with 15 bases between. The CDR3 is CASFSRQVNTGELFF. The CDR3 coding sequence is TGCGCCAGCTTCTCACGGCAGGTCAACACCGGGGAGCTGTTTTTT.

The chain uses TRBV20-1 and TRBJ2-1, with D maybe TRBD2 (6 bases). CDR1 is DFQATT, CDR2 SNEGSKA, per germline (reference sequence). Trimming stripped 0 bases from V and 8 bases from J, with 17 bases between. CDR3 size: 15 residues. For the CDR3, the DNA is TGCAGTGCTAGAGAACGGGACTCGATTCTGGATGAGCAGTTCTTC. Its protein product is CSARERDSILDEQFF.

The rearrangement joins TRBV20-1 to TRBJ2-5; TRBD2 aligns across 8 bases. CDR3 length equals 13 residues. Germline V CDR1 and CDR2: DFQATT, SNEGSKA (reference sequence). The junction had 4 bases not matched to a gene; V was cut back by 3 bases and J by 4 bases. The CDR3 loop reads CSARGLEGETQYF. In nucleotides, the CDR3 is TGCAGTGCTAGGGGACTAGAAGGAGAGACCCAGTACTTC.

The DNA of the CDR3 is TGTGCCAGCAGCTTACAACATCCGAGGGATACGCAGTATTTT. Translation: CASSLQHPRDTQYF. The chain couples TRBV7-9 to TRBJ2-3; D call uncertain. This CDR3 has 14 residues. The V gene's germline CDR1 is SEHNR and CDR2 FQNEAQ (reference sequence). V was pared by 2 bases and J by 6 bases, with 12 bases between. Full variable domain (rest looked up from reference TRBV7-9 and TRBJ2-3): DTGVSQNPRHKITKRGQNVTFRCDPISEHNRLYWYRQTLGQGPEFLTYFQNEAQLEKSRLLSDRFSAERPKGSFSTLEIQRTEQGDSAMYLCASSLQHPRDTQYFGPGTRLTVL.

This clonotype was seen only a few times. This chain uses TRBV20-1 with TRBJ2-1, with TRBD2 identical over 11 bases. Trimming removed 3 bases from V and 4 bases from J; junction bases left unmatched: 5. CDR3 length: 15 residues. The V gene's germline CDR1 is DFQATT and CDR2 SNEGSKA (reference sequence). This CDR3 is CSASATSGSYNEQFF. CDR3 bases: TGCAGTGCTAGCGCAACTAGCGGGAGTTACAATGAGCAGTTCTTC.

The sample holds a few counts of this clonotype. This chain joins TRBV7-2 and TRBJ2-6; tentatively, D is TRBD2 (6 bases). The CDR3 runs to 17 residues. Trimming cost V 5 bases and J 0 bases, with 14 bases left between them. The germline V gene encodes CDR1 SGHTA and CDR2 FQGNSA. CDR3 sequence reads: CASSTPGLVSGANVLTF. The CDR3 DNA sequence: TGTGCCAGCAGCACCCCGGGACTCGTCTCTGGGGCCAACGTCCTGACTTTC.

This chain uses TRBV29-1 with TRBJ2-3; D unclear. CDR3 length: 14 amino acids. V lost 3 bases and J 0 bases, leaving 10 bases between the germline ends. In germline, CDR1 is SQVTM, CDR2 ANQGSEA. CDR3 in amino acids: CSVDHGSSTDTQYF. The CDR3, as DNA: TGCAGCGTTGATCACGGGTCTAGCACAGATACGCAGTATTTT.

This rearrangement joins TRBV20-1 to TRBJ1-2; D might be TRBD1 (6 bases). The CDR3 covers 13 residues. Per the germline V gene, CDR1 is DFQATT and CDR2 is SNEGSKA (reference sequence). V lost 6 bases and J lost 8, with 19 bases in between. The DNA of the CDR3 is TGCAGTGCCACGGGGGGGCCCTCAAGGGGCTACACCTTC. This gives the protein CSATGGPSRGYTF.

This chain links TRBV6-5 with TRBJ2-7; 7 bases agree with TRBD2. In germline, CDR1 is MNHEY, CDR2 SVGAGI. Germline trimming cut 3 bases from V and 2 bases from J; bases unmatched to any gene: 4. The CDR3 consists of 14 residues. CDR3 protein: CASSYFGGAYEQYF. For the CDR3, the DNA is TGTGCCAGCAGTTATTTTGGGGGGGCCTACGAGCAGTACTTC.

This chain links TRBV29-1 with TRBJ2-4; possibly TRBD1 or TRBD2 for D (5 bases each). V was clipped by 7 bases and J by 6 bases, with 16 bases between them. Per germline, CDR1 SQVTM and CDR2 ANQGSEA. There are 13 residues in the CDR3. In DNA form, the CDR3 reads TGCAGCGGGAACCGGGACCCAGGAAACATTCAGTACTTC. Protein sequence: CSGNRDPGNIQYF. Complete variable domain (other parts from reference TRBV29-1 and TRBJ2-4): SAVISQKPSRDICQRGTSLTIQCQVDSQVTMMFWYRQQPGQSLTLIATANQGSEATYESGFVIDKFPISRPNLTFSTLTVSNMSPEDSSIYLCSGNRDPGNIQYFGAGTRLSVL.

This clonotype was found a few times. The chain has TRBV20-1 and TRBJ2-1; the match to TRBD2 covers 11 bases. After removal of 0 bases from V and 4 bases from J, the junction contained 5 bases not matched to a gene. Germline V lookup: CDR1 DFQATT, CDR2 SNEGSKA (reference sequence). This CDR3 has 16 residues. CDR3 protein: CSAREPVAGGYNEQFF. DNA of the CDR3: TGCAGTGCTAGAGAGCCCGTAGCGGGGGGGTACAATGAGCAGTTCTTC.

As DNA, the CDR3 is TGTGCCAGCAGCCTCCGGGACAGGGGAAGAGACTCCTACAATGAGCAGTTCTTC. This encodes CASSLRDRGRDSYNEQFF. The chain joins TRBV7-2 to TRBJ2-1; TRBD1 aligns across 10 bases. Germline values: CDR1 SGHTA, CDR2 FQGNSA. J gave up 0 bases and V 5 bases, and 10 bases lay outside the gene matches. The CDR3 is 18 amino acids.

This clonotype was seen a few times. The rearrangement uses TRBV2 and TRBJ2-1, with 14 bases lining up with TRBD2. J was trimmed by 8 bases and V by 3 bases; bases with no gene match: 3. CDR3 length: 15 residues. Germline CDR1 reads SNHLY; CDR2 reads FYNNEI. As DNA, the CDR3 is TGTGCCAGCAGTGAGACTAGCGGGAGGGTAGATGAGCAGTTCTTC. Translated, it gives CASSETSGRVDEQFF.

The chain joins TRBV14 to TRBJ1-1; TRBD1 might be the D (5 bases). The V gene lost 0 bases and the J gene lost 0 bases, with 17 bases spanning the gap. The germline CDR1 and CDR2 sequences are SGHDN and FVKESK. The CDR3 runs 18 residues. CDR3: CASSQDPDKSPMNTEAFF. Written as DNA, the CDR3 is TGTGCCAGCAGCCAAGATCCGGACAAGTCTCCTATGAACACTGAAGCTTTCTTT. The full variable domain, rest sourced from reference TRBV14 and TRBJ1-1, is EAGVTQFPSHSVIEKGQTVTLRCDPISGHDNLYWYRRVMGKEIKFLLHFVKESKQDESGMPNNRFLAERTGGTYSTLKVQPAELEDSGVYFCASSQDPDKSPMNTEAFFGQGTRLTVV.

In this sample, this clonotype turned up a few times. The V call is TRBV24-1, the J call TRBJ2-3; 13 bases align to TRBD2. Germline V gene lookup returns CDR1 KGHDR and CDR2 SFDVKD. The CDR3 is 19 residues long. J lost 0 bases, V lost 4 bases, and 9 bases had no gene match. CDR3 nucleotide sequence: TGTGCCACCAGTGACCCCGGGACTAGCGGGGACCACAGCACAGATACGCAGTATTTT. As protein: CATSDPGTSGDHSTDTQYF.

This clonotype occurred a few times. The chain links TRBV4-1 to TRBJ2-5; D not certain. Trimming pared 1 base from V and 5 bases from J, leaving 11 bases between. Germline CDR1 and CDR2: MGHRA and YSYEKL. The CDR3 runs to 14 residues. CDR3 protein: CASSQVTPRETQYF. The CDR3 DNA reads as TGCGCCAGCAGCCAAGTAACACCCCGGGAGACCCAGTACTTC.

The chain carries TRBV20-1 and TRBJ2-7; D may correspond to TRBD1 or TRBD2 (5 bases each). The CDR3 totals 13 residues. V was shortened by 6 bases and J by 6 bases, with 18 bases between the two germline ends. From germline, CDR1 is DFQATT and CDR2 SNEGSKA (reference sequence). The DNA of the CDR3 is TGCAGTGCCCGGGGCCGGGGTAACCCCGAGCAGTACTTC. Translating it yields CSARGRGNPEQYF.

The chain combines TRBV7-9 with TRBJ2-3, with a tentative D call TRBD2 (6 bases). Trimming pared 5 bases from V and 2 bases from J, leaving 14 bases between. The CDR3 covers 15 residues. Germline V gene lookup returns CDR1 SEHNR and CDR2 FQNEAQ (reference sequence). The CDR3 DNA reads as TGTGCCAGCAGCCTAGGGACTTCCCACACAGATACGCAGTATTTT. It yields the protein CASSLGTSHTDTQYF.

The chain employs TRBV4-2 and TRBJ2-1; 10 bases match TRBD2. This CDR3 region has 17 residues. CDR1 is LGHNA and CDR2 is YNFKEQ in the germline V gene. With V trimmed by 2 bases and J by 7 bases, 11 bases remained unmatched. Written as DNA, the CDR3 is TGTGCCAGCAGCCAACGAGGGGGAGCGGGGGGGCAGAATGAGCAGTTCTTC. Residues: CASSQRGGAGGQNEQFF.

This clonotype was detected a few times. The chain couples TRBV14 to TRBJ1-1; 8 nucleotides line up with TRBD1. V shed 4 bases and J 6 bases; nucleotides not matched to a gene: 10. CDR3 length: 15 amino acids. Germline CDR1 SGHDN, CDR2 FVKESK. The CDR3 spells CASSRYPGGKAEAFF. The CDR3 nucleotides are TGTGCCAGCAGCCGATACCCAGGGGGCAAGGCTGAAGCTTTCTTT.

The chain couples TRBV3-1 to TRBJ2-7, with D hard to call. The CDR3 totals 16 residues. The V gene lost 6 bases and the J gene lost 0 bases, with 18 bases spanning the gap. Germline V CDR1 and CDR2: LGHDT, YNNKEL (reference sequence). The CDR3 loop is CASSPILRTSSYEQYF. The CDR3 DNA sequence: TGTGCCAGCAGTCCTATTCTCCGTACCTCCTCCTACGAGCAGTACTTC.

This clonotype was observed once. The CDR3 DNA sequence: TGCGCCAGCAGCCCCCGGACTACCCCTAGCACAGATACGCAGTATTTT. This sequence encodes CASSPRTTPSTDTQYF. V usage is TRBV4-1 and J usage is TRBJ2-3, with D possibly matching TRBD2 (6 bases). The CDR3 loop spans 16 amino acids. CDR1 is MGHRA, CDR2 YSYEKL, per germline. V dropped 4 bases and J dropped 0 bases, with 14 bases sitting between them.

V usage is TRBV2 and J usage is TRBJ2-1; D may be TRBD2 (5 bases). The CDR3 length is 15 residues. The V end lost 9 bases, the J end lost 8 bases, and 23 bases lay between the germline ends. Germline lookup yields CDR1 SNHLY and CDR2 FYNNEI. The CDR3 DNA follows: TGTGCCAGTCCGGACTGGGTTATCGATCACGATGAGCAGTTCTTC. Amino acid sequence: CASPDWVIDHDEQFF.

This rearrangement joins TRBV20-1 to TRBJ2-1; 9 bases align to TRBD1. Per germline, CDR1 DFQATT and CDR2 SNEGSKA (reference sequence). The CDR3 length is 13 residues. The CDR3 nucleotides are TGCAGCCCCGGGGACAGGGTCGGTGGTGAGCAGTTCTTC. Its protein is CSPGDRVGGEQFF.